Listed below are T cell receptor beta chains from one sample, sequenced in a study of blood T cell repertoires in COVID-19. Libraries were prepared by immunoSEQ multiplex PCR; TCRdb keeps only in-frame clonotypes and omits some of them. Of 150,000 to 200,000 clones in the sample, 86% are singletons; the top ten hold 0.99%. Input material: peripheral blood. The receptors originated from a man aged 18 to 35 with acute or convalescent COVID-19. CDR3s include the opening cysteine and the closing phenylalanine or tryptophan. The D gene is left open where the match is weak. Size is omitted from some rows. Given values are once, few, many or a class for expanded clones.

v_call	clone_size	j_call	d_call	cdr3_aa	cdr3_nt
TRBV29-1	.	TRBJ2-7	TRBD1	CSVGQGENSYEQYF	TGCAGCGTTGGGCAGGGGGAAAATTCCTACGAGCAGTACTTC
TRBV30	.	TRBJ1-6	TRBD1	CAWTGTGGRSYNSPLHF	TGTGCCTGGACCGGGACAGGGGGCAGGTCCTATAATTCACCCCTCCACTTT
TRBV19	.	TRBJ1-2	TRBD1	CASSDAGGRDYGYTF	TGTGCCAGTAGTGATGCAGGGGGAAGGGACTATGGCTACACCTTC
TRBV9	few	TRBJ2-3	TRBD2	CASSVGVASGGARDTQYF	TGTGCCAGCAGCGTAGGGGTCGCTAGCGGGGGGGCGAGGGATACGCAGTATTTT
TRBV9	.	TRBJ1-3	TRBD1	CASSVGDSSGNTIYF	TGTGCCAGCAGCGTAGGGGACAGCTCTGGAAACACCATATATTTT
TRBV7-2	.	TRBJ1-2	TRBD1	CASSTGQGRRLSGYTF	TGTGCCAGCAGCACGGGACAGGGGCGGAGGCTTTCGGGCTACACCTTC
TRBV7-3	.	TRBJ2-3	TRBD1	CASSFRGSGTDTQYF	TGTGCCAGCAGCTTCAGGGGGTCGGGCACAGATACGCAGTATTTT
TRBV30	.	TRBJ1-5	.	CAWSEETHSNQPQHF	TGTGCCTGGAGTGAGGAGACGCATAGCAATCAGCCCCAGCATTTT
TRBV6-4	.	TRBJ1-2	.	CASTGTYTGGTNYGYTF	TGTGCCAGCACTGGCACCTACACGGGGGGAACTAACTATGGCTACACCTTC
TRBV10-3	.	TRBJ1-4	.	CAISDPNEKLFF	TGTGCCATCAGTGACCCGAATGAAAAACTGTTTTTT
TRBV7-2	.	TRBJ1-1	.	CASSSRGSSTEAFF	TGTGCCAGCAGCTCCAGGGGTAGTAGCACTGAAGCTTTCTTT
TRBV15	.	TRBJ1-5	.	CATSRDRGGSQPQHF	TGTGCCACCAGCAGAGATCGGGGGGGTAGTCAGCCCCAGCATTTT
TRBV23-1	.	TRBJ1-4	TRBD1	CASSQRQGIGSLYEKLFF	TGCGCCAGCAGTCAGCGACAGGGAATCGGGTCCCTATATGAAAAACTGTTTTTT
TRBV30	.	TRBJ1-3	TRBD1	CAWSVQGAGNTIYF	TGTGCCTGGAGTGTACAGGGGGCTGGAAACACCATATATTTT
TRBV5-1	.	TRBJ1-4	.	CASSAQGFDNEKLFF	TGCGCCAGCAGCGCCCAGGGTTTCGACAATGAAAAACTGTTTTTT
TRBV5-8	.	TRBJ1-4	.	CASSREGTINEKLFF	TGTGCCAGCAGCCGGGAGGGGACAATCAATGAAAAACTGTTTTTT
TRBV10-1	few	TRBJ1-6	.	CAGPNSPLHF	TGCGCCGGGCCTAATTCACCCCTCCACTTT
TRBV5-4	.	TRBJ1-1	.	CASSSQGNGTEAFF	TGTGCCAGCAGCTCCCAGGGGAACGGCACTGAAGCTTTCTTT
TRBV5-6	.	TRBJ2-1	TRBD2	CASAMKAGISYNEQFF	TGTGCCAGCGCGATGAAAGCGGGGATATCCTACAATGAGCAGTTCTTC
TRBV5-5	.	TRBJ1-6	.	CASSLRESSYNSPLHF	TGTGCCAGCAGCTTGAGAGAGAGCTCCTATAATTCACCCCTCCACTTT
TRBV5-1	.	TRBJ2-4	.	CASSLLGGAKNIQYF	TGCGCCAGCAGCTTATTAGGGGGTGCCAAAAACATTCAGTACTTC
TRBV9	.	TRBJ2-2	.	CASSVVEENTGELFF	TGTGCCAGCAGCGTAGTGGAGGAGAACACCGGGGAGCTGTTTTTT
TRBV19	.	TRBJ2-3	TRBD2	CASSIEGSSGGYTDTQYF	TGTGCCAGTAGTATAGAGGGGTCGAGCGGGGGTTACACAGATACGCAGTATTTT
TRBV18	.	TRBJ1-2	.	CASSPTGGGTPYGYTF	TGTGCCAGCTCACCCACCGGGGGGGGTACCCCCTATGGCTACACCTTC
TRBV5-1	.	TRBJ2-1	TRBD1	CASSGQDHYNEQFF	TGCGCCAGCAGTGGACAGGACCATTACAATGAGCAGTTCTTC
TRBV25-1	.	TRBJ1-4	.	CATKNSPRGEKLFF	TGTGCCACCAAAAATTCGCCTCGTGGCGAAAAACTGTTTTTT
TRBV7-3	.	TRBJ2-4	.	CASSSPGQVAKNIQYF	TGTGCCAGCAGCTCGCCGGGTCAAGTAGCCAAAAACATTCAGTACTTC
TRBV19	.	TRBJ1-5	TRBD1	CASRPDREQPQHF	TGTGCCAGTAGACCCGACAGGGAGCAGCCCCAGCATTTT
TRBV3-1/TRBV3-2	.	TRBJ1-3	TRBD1	CASSPGGGPGNTIYF	TGTGCCAGCAGCCCAGGGGGAGGCCCTGGAAACACCATATATTTT
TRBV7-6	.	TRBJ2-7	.	CASSLATPGAYEQYF	TGTGCCAGCAGCTTAGCAACCCCGGGGGCCTACGAGCAGTACTTC
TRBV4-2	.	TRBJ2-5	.	CASSQFNREGPQETQYF	TGTGCCAGCAGCCAATTCAACAGGGAGGGGCCCCAAGAGACCCAGTACTTC
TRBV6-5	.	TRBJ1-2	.	CAASTTAGANYGYTF	TGTGCCGCCTCAACGACAGCTGGAGCTAACTATGGCTACACCTTC
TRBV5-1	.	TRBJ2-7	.	CASSLGNSYEQYF	TGCGCCAGCAGCTTGGGAAACAGCTACGAGCAGTACTTC
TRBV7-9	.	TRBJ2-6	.	CANSQSSGANVLTF	TGTGCCAACTCCCAAAGCTCTGGGGCCAACGTCCTGACTTTC
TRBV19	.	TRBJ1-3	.	CASSTGIQGPLRNTIYF	TGTGCCAGTAGTACCGGAATTCAGGGTCCTCTTAGGAACACCATATATTTT
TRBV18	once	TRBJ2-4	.	CASSAGGQNIQYF	TGTGCCAGCTCAGCCGGGGGGCAAAACATTCAGTACTTC
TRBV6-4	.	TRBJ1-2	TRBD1	CASSTSGTGPYGYTF	TGTGCCAGCAGTACCTCCGGGACAGGGCCCTATGGCTACACCTTC
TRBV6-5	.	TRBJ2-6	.	CASQGISGANVLTF	TGTGCCAGTCAGGGTATAAGTGGGGCCAACGTCCTGACTTTC
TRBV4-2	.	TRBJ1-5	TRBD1	CASSLGQGATGVSNQPQHF	TGTGCCAGCAGCCTCGGACAGGGGGCAACTGGAGTCAGCAATCAGCCCCAGCATTTT
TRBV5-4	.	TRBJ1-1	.	CASSPADAAEAFF	TGTGCCAGCAGCCCCGCGGATGCAGCAGAAGCTTTCTTT
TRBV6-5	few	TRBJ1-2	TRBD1	CASSYFPGGDNGYTF	TGTGCCAGCAGTTACTTCCCAGGGGGTGATAATGGCTACACCTTC
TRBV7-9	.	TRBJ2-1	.	CASSSYLWGRNNEQFF	TGTGCCAGCAGCTCGTATTTGTGGGGGCGAAACAATGAGCAGTTCTTC
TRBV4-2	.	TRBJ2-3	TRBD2	CASSQVIAGGTDTQYF	TGTGCCAGCAGCCAAGTGATAGCGGGGGGCACAGATACGCAGTATTTT
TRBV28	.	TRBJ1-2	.	CASSSHTGTLNYGYTF	TGTGCCAGCAGTTCTCATACAGGGACCCTTAACTATGGCTACACCTTC
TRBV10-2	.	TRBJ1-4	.	CASSLSATTNEKLFF	TGCGCCAGCAGTTTGTCCGCTACAACTAATGAAAAACTGTTTTTT
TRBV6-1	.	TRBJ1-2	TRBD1	CASSEVTGGGYTF	TGTGCCAGCAGTGAAGTAACAGGGGGAGGCTACACCTTC
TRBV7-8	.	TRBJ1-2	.	CASSLAFNYGYTF	TGTGCCAGCAGCTTAGCCTTTAACTATGGCTACACCTTC
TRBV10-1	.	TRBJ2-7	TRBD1	CASSAKDRDEQYF	TGCGCCAGCAGTGCTAAGGACAGGGACGAGCAGTACTTC
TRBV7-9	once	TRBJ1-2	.	CASSLMASFNYGYTF	TGTGCCAGCAGCTTAATGGCATCTTTTAACTATGGCTACACCTTC
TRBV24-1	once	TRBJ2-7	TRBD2	CATSDLSAGVSGEQYF	TGTGCCACCAGTGATTTGTCCGCGGGAGTTAGCGGCGAGCAGTACTTC
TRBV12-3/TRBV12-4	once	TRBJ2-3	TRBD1	CASSFRWTGGEYF	TGTGCCAGCAGTTTCCGTTGGACAGGGGGCGAGTATTTT
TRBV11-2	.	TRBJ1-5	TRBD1	CASSRQGQSNQPQHF	TGTGCCAGCAGTCGACAGGGGCAGAGCAATCAGCCCCAGCATTTT
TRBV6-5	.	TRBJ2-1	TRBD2	CAISSLAGGSYEQFF	TGTGCCATCTCCTCTCTAGCGGGGGGCTCATATGAGCAGTTCTTC
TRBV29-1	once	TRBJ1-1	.	CSVDWGGVNTEAFF	TGCAGCGTCGACTGGGGGGGAGTGAACACTGAAGCTTTCTTT
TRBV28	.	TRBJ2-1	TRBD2	CASSLAVRGGNEQFF	TGTGCCAGCAGTTTAGCAGTGCGGGGGGGCAATGAGCAGTTCTTC
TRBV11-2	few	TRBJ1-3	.	CASSWGTSRSGNTIYF	TGTGCCAGCAGCTGGGGGACTTCCCGCTCTGGAAACACCATATATTTT
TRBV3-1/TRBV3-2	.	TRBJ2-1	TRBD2	CASSPLAGTNEQFF	TGTGCCAGCAGCCCCCTAGCGGGAACGAATGAGCAGTTCTTC
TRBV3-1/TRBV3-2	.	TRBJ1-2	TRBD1	CASSLEGQMLNGYTF	TGTGCCAGCAGCCTGGAGGGACAGATGTTGAATGGCTACACCTTC
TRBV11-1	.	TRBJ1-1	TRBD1	CASSWTGGPEAFF	TGTGCCAGCAGCTGGACAGGGGGACCGGAAGCTTTCTTT